Listed below are T cell receptor beta chains from one sample, sequenced in a study of CD8+CD57+ T cells in acquired aplastic anemia. TCRdb passed the reads through MiXCR, listing each CDR3 protein once. This sample has 150,000 to 200,000 distinct CDR3 sequences; 55% to 70% occur once, and the top ten carry 45%. The sample taken for sequencing was sorted CD4+, CD8+, or CD8+CD57+ T cells (not recorded which) from PBMCs. These receptors all stem from a human donor in good health. The CDR3 runs from the conserved cysteine through the conserved F or W. Each record gives: V gene, J gene, D gene, clone size, CDR3 protein, CDR3 DNA. A D gene is named only where the DNA matches it firmly. Where a row states a size, it is once, few, many or the class of an expanded clone; other rows omit it.

TRBV19	TRBJ2-2	-	-	CASSNEPQGGTGELFF	TGTGCCAGTAGTAATGAGCCCCAGGGGGGAACCGGGGAGCTGTTTTTT
TRBV10-3	TRBJ2-7	TRBD2	-	CAIIEPLAGAHEQYF	TGTGCCATTATTGAGCCTCTAGCGGGAGCCCACGAGCAGTACTTC
TRBV2	TRBJ1-5	TRBD1	-	CASRGTGSNQPQHF	TGTGCCAGCAGAGGGACAGGGAGCAATCAGCCCCAGCATTTT
TRBV7-9	TRBJ1-6	-	few	CASSPSWRYNSPLHF	TGTGCCAGCAGCCCAAGCTGGCGGTATAATTCACCCCTCCACTTT
TRBV7-9	TRBJ2-7	TRBD2	once	CASTLAGSSYEQYF	TGTGCCAGCACCTTAGCGGGGTCCTCCTACGAGCAGTACTTC
TRBV9	TRBJ1-6	-	-	CASSVGSSPLHF	TGTGCCAGCAGCGTAGGAAGTTCACCCCTCCACTTT
TRBV29-1	TRBJ1-1	-	-	CSVEGEGANTEAFF	TGCAGCGTTGAAGGGGAGGGCGCGAACACTGAAGCTTTCTTT
TRBV20-1	TRBJ2-7	TRBD2	-	CSASKGTINYEQYF	TGCAGTGCCTCCAAGGGGACTATAAACTACGAGCAGTACTTC
TRBV20-1	TRBJ2-2	-	-	CSATGLDTGELFF	TGCAGTGCTACGGGGTTGGACACCGGGGAGCTGTTTTTT
TRBV12-3/TRBV12-4	TRBJ2-3	TRBD2	-	CASSLPPAGDTQYF	TGTGCCAGCAGTTTACCCCCAGCGGGGGATACGCAGTATTTT
TRBV29-1	TRBJ2-7	TRBD1	few	CSAQTGASYEQYF	TGCAGCGCACAGACAGGGGCCTCCTACGAGCAGTACTTC
TRBV5-4	TRBJ2-5	TRBD1	-	CASSAGQGAWETQYF	TGTGCCAGCAGCGCGGGGCAGGGGGCATGGGAGACCCAGTACTTC
TRBV10-3	TRBJ2-7	-	many	CATTGISYEQYF	TGTGCCACGACCGGGATCTCCTACGAGCAGTACTTC
TRBV20-1	TRBJ2-3	TRBD1	-	CSARTGGGTDTQYF	TGCAGTGCTCGGACAGGGGGCGGCACAGATACGCAGTATTTT
TRBV7-9	TRBJ1-4	-	many	CASSLDFEKLFF	TGTGCCAGCAGCTTAGACTTTGAAAAACTGTTTTTT
TRBV5-1	TRBJ1-2	-	-	CASSQNGGYTF	TGCGCCAGCAGCCAAAATGGTGGCTACACCTTC
TRBV24-1	TRBJ1-5	-	many	CATSDGQHSNQPQHF	TGTGCCACCAGTGATGGACAGCATAGCAATCAGCCCCAGCATTTT
TRBV2	TRBJ2-7	TRBD2	-	CANTIQSGGAYEQYF	TGTGCCAATACCATACAGAGCGGGGGGGCCTACGAGCAGTACTTC
TRBV5-4	TRBJ2-2	TRBD1	once	CASSLAGQGVTGELFF	TGTGCCAGCAGCTTGGCCGGACAGGGCGTTACCGGGGAGCTGTTTTTT
TRBV27	TRBJ2-3	-	-	CASTTGLADDEQYF	TGTGCCAGCACCACAGGTTTGGCGGACGATGAGCAGTATTTT
TRBV19	TRBJ2-1	TRBD2	many	CASNPSGSLYNEQFF	TGTGCCAGTAACCCAAGCGGGAGTCTCTACAATGAGCAGTTCTTC
TRBV7-6	TRBJ2-7	TRBD2	many	CASSLARTSHEQYF	TGTGCCAGCAGCTTAGCCCGGACTAGCCACGAGCAGTACTTC
TRBV5-1	TRBJ2-7	-	many	CASSLGGYEQYF	TGCGCCAGCAGCTTGGGGGGCTACGAGCAGTACTTC
TRBV10-3	TRBJ1-1	-	-	CAISESREMVTEAFF	TGTGCCATCAGTGAGTCGAGGGAGATGGTGACTGAAGCTTTCTTT
TRBV20-1	TRBJ2-3	TRBD2	-	CSASWAGLAGEDTQYF	TGCAGTGCTAGTTGGGCGGGACTAGCGGGAGAAGATACGCAGTATTTT
TRBV6-1	TRBJ2-7	TRBD1	-	CASTQTGTSSYEQYF	TGTGCCAGCACTCAGACAGGGACCAGCTCCTACGAGCAGTACTTC
TRBV20-1	TRBJ2-7	TRBD1	-	CSATGQSEQHF	TGCAGTGCGACGGGACAGAGCGAGCAGCACTTC
TRBV20-1	TRBJ2-4	TRBD2	-	CSARDSGSIIQYF	TGCAGTGCTAGGGATAGCGGGAGTATCATTCAGTACTTC
TRBV7-9	TRBJ2-7	TRBD1	-	CASSLGQGGSYEQYF	TGTGCCAGCAGCCTAGGACAGGGCGGGTCCTACGAGCAGTACTTC
TRBV20-1	TRBJ2-2	TRBD1	-	CSARTGTGELFF	TGCAGTGCTAGGACAGGGACCGGGGAGCTGTTTTTT
TRBV10-2	TRBJ2-1	TRBD1	-	CASRTGTGQGNEQFF	TGCGCCAGCAGAACCGGGACAGGGCAAGGCAATGAGCAGTTCTTC
TRBV11-3	TRBJ2-3	TRBD2	once	CASSLTTSGIGDTQYF	TGTGCCAGCAGCTTAACTACTAGCGGGATTGGTGATACGCAGTATTTT
TRBV27	TRBJ2-3	-	-	CASSPLDSTDTQYF	TGTGCCAGCAGTCCTTTGGACAGCACAGATACGCAGTATTTT
TRBV4-2	TRBJ2-2	-	many	CASSQLTENTGELFF	TGTGCCAGCAGCCAACTGACCGAAAACACCGGGGAGCTGTTTTTT
TRBV9	TRBJ2-6	TRBD1	-	CATDRGDSGANVLTF	TGTGCCACCGACAGGGGGGACTCTGGGGCCAACGTCCTGACTTTC
TRBV5-8	TRBJ2-7	TRBD1	many	CASSQPPGRGSEQYF	TGTGCCAGCAGCCAACCCCCCGGCAGGGGGTCCGAGCAGTACTTC
TRBV12-5	TRBJ1-5	-	-	CASGFGGSNQPQHF	TGTGCTAGTGGTTTTGGAGGGAGCAATCAGCCCCAGCATTTT
TRBV10-3	TRBJ2-3	TRBD2	-	CAISEGLADTDTQYF	TGTGCCATCAGTGAGGGACTAGCGGACACAGATACGCAGTATTTT
TRBV7-6	TRBJ2-7	-	-	CASSRGAHDEQYF	TGTGCCAGCAGTAGGGGGGCTCACGACGAGCAGTACTTC
TRBV7-6	TRBJ2-3	-	many	CASSLMPTPTPDTQYF	TGTGCCAGCAGCTTGATGCCGACCCCAACTCCCGATACGCAGTATTTT
TRBV7-2	TRBJ1-1	-	-	CASSLWGDAGAFF	TGTGCCAGCAGCTTGTGGGGGGATGCGGGAGCTTTCTTT